This T cell receptor beta chain is from a study of T cells in Graves' hyperthyroidism and ophthalmopathy. Overall study: Peripheral blood specimens were obtained at initial diagnosis, prior to any treatment.

RNA transcripts were the template for amplifying TCR beta CDR3 regions. With the HTBI primer set, the TCR CDR3 went through a first round of RT-PCR. One entry per CDR3 protein, called by TCRdb with MiXCR from the multiplex PCR reads. The sample consists of over 400,000 distinct CDR3 sequences, around 15% of them appearing once. Germline CDR1 and CDR2: LNHNV and YYDKDF (reference sequence). V shed 1 base and J 4 bases; nucleotides not matched to a gene: 5. CDR3 length: 15 amino acids. Clinical symptoms, serum thyroxine, TRAb, thyroid ultrasound and orbital computed tomography informed diagnoses. V is TRBV15 and J is TRBJ2-3; 7 bases map to TRBD2. The sequencing input was blood. The TCR comes from a man between 18 and 35 years old with Graves' ophthalmopathy. CDR3 bases: TGTGCCACCAGCAGAGGACTAGCATCCGCAGATACGCAGTATTTT. This encodes CATSRGLASADTQYF.